This TCR beta chain was sequenced in a study of long-term antiretroviral therapy in people with HIV. Treatment of all HIV participants took place in the United States. This was the immunoSEQ v3.0 assay at survey level. The method was immunoSEQ multiplex PCR; TCRdb's version includes in-frame clones alone and lacks a portion of them. The data show tens of thousands of clones, with roughly 83% seen just once and approximately 3.2% held by the top ten. The length of the CDR3 is 13 residues. Trimming shortened V by 6 bases and J by 4 bases, and 12 bases separated the two germline ends. CDR1 and CDR2 from the germline V gene are LNHDA and SQIVND (reference sequence).

The clonotype comes from a man aged 18 to 29 with HIV. V and J are TRBV19 and TRBJ1-1; D gene unclear. Here the sequenced sample was unsorted PBMCs, taken 1.9 years after starting antiretroviral therapy. DNA of the CDR3: TGTGCCAGTAGGGTCATAATGGGCACTGAAGCTTTCTTT. It specifies CASRVIMGTEAFF.